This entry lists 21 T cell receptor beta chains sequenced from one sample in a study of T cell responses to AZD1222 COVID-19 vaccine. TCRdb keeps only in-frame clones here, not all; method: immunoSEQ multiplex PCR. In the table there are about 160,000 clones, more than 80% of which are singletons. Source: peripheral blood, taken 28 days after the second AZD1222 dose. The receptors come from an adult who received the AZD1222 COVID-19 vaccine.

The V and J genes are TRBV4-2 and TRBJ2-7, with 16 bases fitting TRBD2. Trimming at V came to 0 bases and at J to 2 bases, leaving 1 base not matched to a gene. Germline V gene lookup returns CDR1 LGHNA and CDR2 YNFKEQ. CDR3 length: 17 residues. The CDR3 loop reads CASSQEGTSGRAYEQYF. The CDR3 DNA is TGTGCCAGCAGCCAAGAAGGGACTAGCGGGAGGGCCTACGAGCAGTACTTC.

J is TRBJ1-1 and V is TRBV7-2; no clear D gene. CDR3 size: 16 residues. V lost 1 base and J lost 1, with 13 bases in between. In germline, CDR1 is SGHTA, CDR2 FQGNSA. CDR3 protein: CASSLGRLTSNTEAFF. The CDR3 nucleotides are TGTGCCAGCAGCTTAGGGCGCCTGACTTCGAACACTGAAGCTTTCTTT.

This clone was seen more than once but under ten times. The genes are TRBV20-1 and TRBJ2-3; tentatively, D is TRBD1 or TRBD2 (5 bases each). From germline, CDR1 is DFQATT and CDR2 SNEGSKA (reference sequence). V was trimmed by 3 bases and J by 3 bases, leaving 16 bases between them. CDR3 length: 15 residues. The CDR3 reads CSASGPEGQTDTQYF. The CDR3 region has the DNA TGCAGTGCTAGTGGGCCAGAGGGGCAAACAGATACGCAGTATTTT.

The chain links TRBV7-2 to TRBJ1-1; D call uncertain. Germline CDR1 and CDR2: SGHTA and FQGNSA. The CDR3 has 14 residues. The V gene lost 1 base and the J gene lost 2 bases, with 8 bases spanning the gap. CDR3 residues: CASSLELVNTEAFF. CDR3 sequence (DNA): TGTGCCAGCAGCTTAGAACTAGTTAACACTGAAGCTTTCTTT.

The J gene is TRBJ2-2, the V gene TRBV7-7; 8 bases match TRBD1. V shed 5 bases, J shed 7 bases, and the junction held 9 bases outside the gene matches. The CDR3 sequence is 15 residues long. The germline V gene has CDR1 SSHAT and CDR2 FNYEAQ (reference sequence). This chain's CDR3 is CASSPRTGSGGELFF. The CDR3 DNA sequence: TGTGCCAGCAGCCCGAGGACAGGGTCGGGCGGGGAGCTGTTTTTT.

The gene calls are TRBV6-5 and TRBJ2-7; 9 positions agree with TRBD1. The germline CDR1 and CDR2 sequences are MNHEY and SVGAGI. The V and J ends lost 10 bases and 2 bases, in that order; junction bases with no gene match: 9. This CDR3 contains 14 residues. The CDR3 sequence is CAIMGGTGPYEQYF. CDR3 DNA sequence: TGTGCCATCATGGGGGGGACAGGGCCCTACGAGCAGTACTTC.

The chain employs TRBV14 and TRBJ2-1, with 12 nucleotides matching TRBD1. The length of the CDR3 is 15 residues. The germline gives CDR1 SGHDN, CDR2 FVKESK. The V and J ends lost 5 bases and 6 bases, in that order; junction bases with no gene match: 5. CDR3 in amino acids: CASSVRDRGLNEQFF. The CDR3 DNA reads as TGTGCCAGCAGCGTCCGGGACAGGGGGCTCAATGAGCAGTTCTTC. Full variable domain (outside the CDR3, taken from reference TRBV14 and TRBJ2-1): EAGVTQFPSHSVIEKGQTVTLRCDPISGHDNLYWYRRVMGKEIKFLLHFVKESKQDESGMPNNRFLAERTGGTYSTLKVQPAELEDSGVYFCASSVRDRGLNEQFFGPGTRLTVL.

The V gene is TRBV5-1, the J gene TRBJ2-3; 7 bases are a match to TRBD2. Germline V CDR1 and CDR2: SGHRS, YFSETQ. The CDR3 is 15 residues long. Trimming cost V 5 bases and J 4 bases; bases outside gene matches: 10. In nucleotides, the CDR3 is TGCGCCAGCAGACTGGCTAGCGGTTCACCAGATACGCAGTATTTT. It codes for CASRLASGSPDTQYF.

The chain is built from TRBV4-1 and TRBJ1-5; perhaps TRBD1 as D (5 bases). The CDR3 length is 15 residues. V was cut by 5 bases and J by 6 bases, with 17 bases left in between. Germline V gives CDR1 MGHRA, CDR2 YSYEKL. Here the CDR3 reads CASSTDSGTSQPQHF. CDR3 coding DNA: TGCGCCAGCAGCACTGACTCAGGGACCAGTCAGCCCCAGCATTTT.

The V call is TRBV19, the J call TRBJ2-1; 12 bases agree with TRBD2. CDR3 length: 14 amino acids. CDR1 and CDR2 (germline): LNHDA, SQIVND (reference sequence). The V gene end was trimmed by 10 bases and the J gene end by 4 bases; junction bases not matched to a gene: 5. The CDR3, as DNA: TGTGCCACCCAGACTAGCGGGAGATACAATGAGCAGTTCTTC. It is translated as CATQTSGRYNEQFF.

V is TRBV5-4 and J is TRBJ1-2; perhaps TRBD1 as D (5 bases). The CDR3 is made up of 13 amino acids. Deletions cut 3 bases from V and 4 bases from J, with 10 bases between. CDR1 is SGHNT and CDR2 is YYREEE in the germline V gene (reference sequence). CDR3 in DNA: TGTGCCAGCAGCTCAGTTGGGGCCTATGGCTACACCTTC. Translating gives CASSSVGAYGYTF.

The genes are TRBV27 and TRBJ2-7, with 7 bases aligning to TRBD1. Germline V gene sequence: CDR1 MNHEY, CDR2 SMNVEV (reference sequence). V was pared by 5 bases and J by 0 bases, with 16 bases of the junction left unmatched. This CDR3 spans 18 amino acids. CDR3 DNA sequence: TGTGCCAGCAGTCCCCTTACCTTACAGGGGACGATCTCCTACGAGCAGTACTTC. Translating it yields CASSPLTLQGTISYEQYF.

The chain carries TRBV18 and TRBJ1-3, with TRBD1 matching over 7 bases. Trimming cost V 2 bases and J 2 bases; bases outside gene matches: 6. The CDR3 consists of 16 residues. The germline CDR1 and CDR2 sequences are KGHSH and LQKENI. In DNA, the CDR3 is TGTGCCAGCTCACCAGACAGGGCGAAAGCTGGAAACACCATATATTTT. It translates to CASSPDRAKAGNTIYF.

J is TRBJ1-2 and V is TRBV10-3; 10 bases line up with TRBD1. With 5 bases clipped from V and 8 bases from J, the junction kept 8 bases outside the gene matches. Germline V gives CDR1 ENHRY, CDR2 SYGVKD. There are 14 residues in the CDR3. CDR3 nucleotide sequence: TGTGCCATCAGTACCGGGACAGGGGCGCGGGGCTACACCTTC. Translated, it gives CAISTGTGARGYTF.

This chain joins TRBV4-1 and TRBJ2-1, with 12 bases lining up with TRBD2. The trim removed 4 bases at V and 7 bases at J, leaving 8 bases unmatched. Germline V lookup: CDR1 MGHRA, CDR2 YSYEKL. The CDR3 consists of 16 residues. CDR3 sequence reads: CASSPMTSGRRNEQFF. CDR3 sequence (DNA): TGCGCCAGCAGCCCAATGACTAGCGGGAGAAGAAATGAGCAGTTCTTC.

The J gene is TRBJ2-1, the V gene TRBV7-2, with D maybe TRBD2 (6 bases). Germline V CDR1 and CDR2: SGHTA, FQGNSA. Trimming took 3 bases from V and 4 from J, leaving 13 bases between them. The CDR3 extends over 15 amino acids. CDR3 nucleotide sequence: TGTGCCAGCAGCTTTCGGGGGAATAGGTACAATGAGCAGTTCTTC. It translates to CASSFRGNRYNEQFF.

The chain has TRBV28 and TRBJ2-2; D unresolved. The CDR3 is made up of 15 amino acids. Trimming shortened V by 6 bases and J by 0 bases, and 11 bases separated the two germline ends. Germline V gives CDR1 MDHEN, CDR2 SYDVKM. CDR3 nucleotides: TGTGCCAGCAGCCTCTCTCGATCGAACACCGGGGAGCTGTTTTTT. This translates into CASSLSRSNTGELFF.

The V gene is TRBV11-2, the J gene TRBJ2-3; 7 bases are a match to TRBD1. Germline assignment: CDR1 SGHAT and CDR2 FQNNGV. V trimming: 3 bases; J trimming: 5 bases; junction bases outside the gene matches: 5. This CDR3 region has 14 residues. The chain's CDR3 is CASSLLQGRDTQYF. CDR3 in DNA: TGTGCCAGCAGCTTGTTACAGGGGAGAGATACGCAGTATTTT.

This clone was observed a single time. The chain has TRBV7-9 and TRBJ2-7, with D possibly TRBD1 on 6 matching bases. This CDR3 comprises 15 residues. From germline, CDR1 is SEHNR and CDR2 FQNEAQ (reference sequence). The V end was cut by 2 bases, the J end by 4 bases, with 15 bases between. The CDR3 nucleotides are TGTGCCAGCAGCTTACAAGTCCCGACAGGTTACGAGCAGTACTTC. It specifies CASSLQVPTGYEQYF.

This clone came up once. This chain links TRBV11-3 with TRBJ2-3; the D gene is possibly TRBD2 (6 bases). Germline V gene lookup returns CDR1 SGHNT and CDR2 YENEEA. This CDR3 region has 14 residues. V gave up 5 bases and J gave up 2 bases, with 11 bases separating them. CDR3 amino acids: CASSTGLTTDTQYF. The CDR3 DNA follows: TGTGCCAGCAGCACGGGACTTACCACAGATACGCAGTATTTT.

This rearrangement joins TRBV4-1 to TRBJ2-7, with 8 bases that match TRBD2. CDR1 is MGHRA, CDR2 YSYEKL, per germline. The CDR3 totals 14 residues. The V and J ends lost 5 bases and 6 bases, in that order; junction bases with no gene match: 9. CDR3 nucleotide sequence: TGCGCCAGCAGCGCCCAAACTAGCGGCGGCGAGCAGTACTTC. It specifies CASSAQTSGGEQYF.